The sequence of this T cell receptor beta chain was determined in a study of T-cell memory formation after mild COVID-19. Study observations and caveats: Those CD4+ clones that contracted were mainly in CM and EM (CD8+ ones in EMRA).

TCRdb called the 5' RACE reads again in MiXCR, with one record for every CDR3 protein. The profile covers roughly 340,000 distinct CDR3 sequences, with approximately 16% appearing a single time and 20% to 25% taken by the ten largest. This clonotype was counted only a few times. Its antigen is currently unknown. Trimming pared 1 base from V and 7 bases from J, leaving 17 bases between. Germline V lookup: CDR1 SGHNT, CDR2 YYREEE (reference sequence). The CDR3 extends over 16 amino acids. The receptor was isolated from a man between 18 and 35 years old who had mild COVID-19 (a few samples of this study predate the infection). Cell type and time point are not known. The chain combines TRBV5-4 with TRBJ2-2; D is unclear. The sequencing sample was made of PBMCs or a T cell subset sorted from them (not recorded which). CDR3 loop: CASSLFLTLEIGELFF. CDR3 sequence (DNA): TGTGCCAGCAGCTTGTTTTTGACATTGGAGATCGGGGAGCTGTTTTTT.